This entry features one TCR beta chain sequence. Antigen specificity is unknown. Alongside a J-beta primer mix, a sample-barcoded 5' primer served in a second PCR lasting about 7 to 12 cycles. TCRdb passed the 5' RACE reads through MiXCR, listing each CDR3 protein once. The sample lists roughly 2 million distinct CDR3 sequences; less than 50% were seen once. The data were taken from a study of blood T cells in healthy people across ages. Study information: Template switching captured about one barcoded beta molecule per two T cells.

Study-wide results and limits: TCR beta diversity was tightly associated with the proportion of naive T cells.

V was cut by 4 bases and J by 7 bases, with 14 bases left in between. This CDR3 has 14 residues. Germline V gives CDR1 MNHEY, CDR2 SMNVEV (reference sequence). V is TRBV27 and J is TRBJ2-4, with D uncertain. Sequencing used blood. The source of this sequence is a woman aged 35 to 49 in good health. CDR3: CASSSRAQANIQYF. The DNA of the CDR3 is TGTGCCAGCAGTTCCCGGGCCCAGGCGAACATTCAGTACTTC.